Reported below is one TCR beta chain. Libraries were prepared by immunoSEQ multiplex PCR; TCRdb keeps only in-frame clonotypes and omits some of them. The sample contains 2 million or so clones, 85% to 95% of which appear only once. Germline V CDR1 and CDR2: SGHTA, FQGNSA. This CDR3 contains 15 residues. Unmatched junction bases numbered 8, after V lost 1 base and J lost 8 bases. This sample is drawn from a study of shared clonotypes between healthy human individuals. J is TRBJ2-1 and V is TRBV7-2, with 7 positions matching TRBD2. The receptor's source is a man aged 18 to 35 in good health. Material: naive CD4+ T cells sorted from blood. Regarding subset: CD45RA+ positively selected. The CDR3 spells CASSLGLAQADEQFF. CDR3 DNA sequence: TGTGCCAGCAGCTTAGGACTAGCCCAGGCGGATGAGCAGTTCTTC.